These 5 T cell receptor beta chains came from one sample sequenced in a study of T cells in women clearing cervical HPV infection. Assay used: immunoSEQ multiplex PCR; TCRdb lists only in-frame clones, some missing. The sample totals roughly 30,000 clones. Sequenced: blood buffy coat. The receptors derive from a woman aged 18-70 years with a cervical HPV16 infection that either progressed to CIN3+ or cleared (not recorded which).

CDR3 sequence reads: CASSIGGRGRIDTEAFF. CDR3 DNA, as far as it was read: TGTGCCAGTAGTATAGGCGGCAGGGGGCGCATTGACACTGAA. This chain links TRBV19 with TRBJ1-1; TRBD1 matches 8 bases. The CDR3 is cut off 3 residues early in the read; its end comes from the germline J gene. Germline V gene data show CDR1 as LNHDA and CDR2 as SQIVND (reference sequence). V lost 1 base and J lost 3; bases outside the gene matches: 10. The CDR3 length is 17 residues.

Remarks on this clone: The read is 3 residues too short to cover the CDR3 end, so that end is filled in from the germline J gene. The chain links TRBV29-1 to TRBJ1-5; D might be TRBD1 (5 bases). The germline gives CDR1 SQVTM, CDR2 ANQGSEA. The CDR3 is 12 residues long. Trimming left V 6 bases short and J 3 bases short, with 9 bases between. CDR3 sequence reads: CSVAGINQPQHF. The sequenced CDR3 bases are TGCAGCGTCGCAGGGATCAATCAGCCC.

A remark on this clone: The read finishes 3 residues shy of the CDR3 end, and the germline J gene is used to complete it. J is TRBJ2-5 and V is TRBV5-6, with a tentative D call TRBD2 (7 bases). Germline CDR1 SGHDT, CDR2 YYEEEE. The CDR3 is 15 residues long. V lost 2 bases, J lost 4 bases, and 15 bases lay in between. The sequenced CDR3 bases are TGTGCCAGCAGCTTAGGACTAGGGGGGGGAGAGACC. Amino acid sequence: CASSLGLGGGET. The entire CDR3 is CASSLGLGGGETQYF.

Worth noting for this clone: With the read ending 3 residues before the CDR3 end, the germline J gene is used to fill in that end. The chain recombines TRBV5-6 with TRBJ2-3; D remains ambiguous. CDR1 is SGHDT, CDR2 YYEEEE, per germline. Trimming shortened V by 2 bases and J by 2 bases, and 6 bases separated the two germline ends. The CDR3 extends over 13 amino acids. The CDR3 DNA, read in part, is TGTGCCAGCAGCTTTGGGCTCACAGATACG. Protein: CASSFGLTDT. The full CDR3 reads CASSFGLTDTQYF.

On this clone itself: The read halts 3 residues ahead of the CDR3 end, with the missing end drawn from the germline J gene. V is TRBV19 and J is TRBJ2-7; TRBD1 matches 12 bases. CDR1 LNHDA and CDR2 SQIVND come from the germline V gene (reference sequence). The CDR3 is 15 residues long. After removal of 2 bases from V and 5 bases from J, the junction contained 4 bases not matched to a gene. CDR3 DNA (partial): TGTGCCAGTAGTATAACTGGGACAGGGGGCAACGAG. Its protein is CASSITGTGGNE. The entire CDR3 reads CASSITGTGGNEQYF.